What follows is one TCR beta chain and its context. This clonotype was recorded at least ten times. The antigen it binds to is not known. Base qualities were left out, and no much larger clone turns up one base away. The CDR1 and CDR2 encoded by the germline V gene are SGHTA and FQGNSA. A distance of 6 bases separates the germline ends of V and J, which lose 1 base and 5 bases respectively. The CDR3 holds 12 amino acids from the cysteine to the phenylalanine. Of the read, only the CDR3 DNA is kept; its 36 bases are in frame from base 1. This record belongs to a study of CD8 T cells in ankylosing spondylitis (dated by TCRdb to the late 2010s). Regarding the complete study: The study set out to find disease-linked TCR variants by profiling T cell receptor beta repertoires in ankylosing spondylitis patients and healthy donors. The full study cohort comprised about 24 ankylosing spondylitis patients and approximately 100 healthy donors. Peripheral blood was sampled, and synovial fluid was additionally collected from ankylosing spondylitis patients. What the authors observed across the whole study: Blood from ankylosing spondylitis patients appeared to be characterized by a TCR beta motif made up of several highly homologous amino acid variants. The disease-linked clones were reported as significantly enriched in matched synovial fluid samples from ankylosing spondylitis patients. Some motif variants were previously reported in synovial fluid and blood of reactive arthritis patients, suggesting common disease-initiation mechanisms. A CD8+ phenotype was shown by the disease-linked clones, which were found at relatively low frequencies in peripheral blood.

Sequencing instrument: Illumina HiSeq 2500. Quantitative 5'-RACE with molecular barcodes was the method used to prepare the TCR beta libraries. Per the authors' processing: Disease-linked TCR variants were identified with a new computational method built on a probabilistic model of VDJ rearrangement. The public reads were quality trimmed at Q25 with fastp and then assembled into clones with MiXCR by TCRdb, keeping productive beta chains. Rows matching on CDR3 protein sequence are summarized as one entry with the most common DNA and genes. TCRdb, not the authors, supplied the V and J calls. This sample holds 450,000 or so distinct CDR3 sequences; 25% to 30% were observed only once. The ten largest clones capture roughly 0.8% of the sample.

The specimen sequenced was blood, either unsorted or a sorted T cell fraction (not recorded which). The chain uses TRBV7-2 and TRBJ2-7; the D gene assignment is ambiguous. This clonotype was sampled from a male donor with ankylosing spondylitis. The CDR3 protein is CASSLGLNEQYF. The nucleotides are TGTGCCAGCAGCTTAGGACTTAACGAGCAGTACTTC.